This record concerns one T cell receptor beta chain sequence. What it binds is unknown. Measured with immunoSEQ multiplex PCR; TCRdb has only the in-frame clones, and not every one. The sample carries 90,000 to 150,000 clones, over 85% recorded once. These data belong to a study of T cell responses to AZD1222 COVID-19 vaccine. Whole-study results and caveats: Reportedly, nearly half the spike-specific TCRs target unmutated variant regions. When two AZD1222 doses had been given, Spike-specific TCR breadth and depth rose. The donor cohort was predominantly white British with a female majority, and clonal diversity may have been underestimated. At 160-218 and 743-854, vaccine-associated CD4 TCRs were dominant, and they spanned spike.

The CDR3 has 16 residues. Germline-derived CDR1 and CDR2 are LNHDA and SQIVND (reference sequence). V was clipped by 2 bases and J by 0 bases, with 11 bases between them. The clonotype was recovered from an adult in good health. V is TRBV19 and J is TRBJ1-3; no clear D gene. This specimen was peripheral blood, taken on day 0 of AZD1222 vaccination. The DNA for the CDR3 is TGTGCCAGTAGTATAAGCGGAACACACTCTGGAAACACCATATATTTT. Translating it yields CASSISGTHSGNTIYF.